This T cell receptor (beta chain) was recovered during a study of blood T cell repertoires in COVID-19. Study-wide context: The samples span acute and convalescent COVID-19 from the United States, Italy and Spain. The cDNA or gDNA used as material had been derived from T cells, B-cell-depleted T cells, or PBMCs.

Original handling: Amplification of reference gene primers was used by the study to estimate nucleated cell counts. The data were produced by immunoSEQ multiplex PCR, yet TCRdb's version contains in-frame clones alone and is incomplete. V, J and clone size are taken as reported in that table, and D and trimming were inferred from the DNA itself. The sample has approximately 350,000 clones, roughly 90% seen once. The germline V gene encodes CDR1 LNHDA and CDR2 SQIVND (reference sequence). V was clipped by 5 bases and J by 4 bases; unmatched bases: 4. The CDR3 sequence is 13 residues long. The origin of this receptor is a woman between 65 and 79 years old with COVID-19, enrolled during active disease. The sample consisted of peripheral blood. The chain recombines TRBV19 with TRBJ1-1, with 7 bases aligning to TRBD1. As DNA, the CDR3 is TGTGCCAGTAGTCAGGGGGTCGGCACTGAAGCTTTCTTT. The encoded protein is CASSQGVGTEAFF.